These 14 T cell receptor beta chains came from one sample sequenced in a study of OX40 agonist ivuxolimab in advanced cancers. Data came from immunoSEQ multiplex PCR; TCRdb stores just in-frame clones and leaves some out. The table records approximately 64,000 clones, about 87% of them present only once. The input for sequencing was CD4+ or CD8+ T cells sorted from blood, taken in a trial of the OX40 agonist ivuxolimab. These receptor sequences come from an adult with an advanced solid tumor such as melanoma, head and neck, liver or kidney cancer.

V and J are TRBV7-6 and TRBJ1-3; D not certain. This CDR3 is built from 15 residues. Looked up from germline, CDR1 is SGHVS and CDR2 is FNYEAQ. Trimming took off 3 bases at V and 0 bases at J, with 9 bases between the two ends. The CDR3 nucleotides read TGTGCCAGCAGCTTGCGAGTTCCCTCTGGAAACACCATATATTTT. This encodes CASSLRVPSGNTIYF.

The V gene is TRBV10-3, the J gene TRBJ2-6, with 7 bases matching TRBD1. Germline V gene data show CDR1 as ENHRY and CDR2 as SYGVKD. With 0 bases clipped from V and 4 bases from J, the junction kept 9 bases outside the gene matches. The CDR3 sequence is 18 residues long. In DNA, the CDR3 is TGTGCCATCAGTGAGTCAGTACAGGGGAGTTTCGGGGCCAACGTCCTGACTTTC. As protein: CAISESVQGSFGANVLTF.

The chain couples TRBV23-1 to TRBJ2-1; tentative D call: TRBD1 (6 bases). TRBV23-1 carries the ORF label, with uncertain function. The germline V and J ends were trimmed by 5 bases and 0 bases, with 11 bases remaining between them. The CDR3 has 15 residues. The CDR3 is CASSSTGSSYNEQFF. The CDR3 coding sequence is TGCGCCAGCAGTTCCACAGGGAGCTCCTACAATGAGCAGTTCTTC.

The chain carries TRBV11-1 and TRBJ1-1; the D is unclear. This CDR3 contains 13 residues. Germline lookup yields CDR1 SGHAT and CDR2 FQDESV (reference sequence). Trimming removed 1 base at V and 4 bases at J, with 7 bases between. DNA of the CDR3: TGTGCCAGCAGCTTAGGCACAGCCACTGAAGCTTTCTTT. Protein sequence: CASSLGTATEAFF.

The V gene is TRBV11-2, the J gene TRBJ2-7, with TRBD2 identical over 10 bases. Germline loops: CDR1 SGHAT, CDR2 FQNNGV. This CDR3 has 15 residues. The V gene end was trimmed by 1 base and the J gene end by 2 bases; junction bases not matched to a gene: 2. The CDR3 is CASSLGLAGPYEQYF. The CDR3 nucleotides are TGTGCCAGCAGCTTAGGACTAGCGGGTCCCTACGAGCAGTACTTC.

The J gene is TRBJ2-7, the V gene TRBV4-2, with D perhaps TRBD1 (6 bases). Germline V gene lookup returns CDR1 LGHNA and CDR2 YNFKEQ. This CDR3 region has 16 residues. V was pared by 0 bases and J by 2 bases, with 14 bases between. CDR3 DNA sequence: TGTGCCAGCAGCCAAGAATTGATGGGGGCGCCCTACGAGCAGTACTTC. Protein sequence: CASSQELMGAPYEQYF.

The chain recombines TRBV7-3 with TRBJ2-5; D is unclear. Between the trimmed V and J ends, which lost 5 bases and 5 bases, there was a span of 15 bases. There are 14 residues in the CDR3. Per the germline V gene, CDR1 is SGHTA and CDR2 is FQGTGA. The CDR3 is CASSPDGVVETQYF. The CDR3 coding sequence is TGTGCCAGCAGCCCCGACGGCGTTGTTGAGACCCAGTACTTC.

This chain's CDR3 is CASSFDGGQIVYTF. The CDR3 nucleotides read TGTGCCAGCAGCTTTGATGGGGGGCAAATCGTTTACACCTTC. The rearrangement joins TRBV7-9 to TRBJ1-2, with D possibly matching TRBD1 (6 bases). Germline values: CDR1 SEHNR, CDR2 FQNEAQ (reference sequence). The CDR3 contains 14 residues. Trimming cost V 3 bases and J 11 bases, with 19 bases left between them. The full variable domain, its missing parts supplied by reference TRBV7-9 and TRBJ1-2, is DTGVSQNPRHKITKRGQNVTFRCDPISEHNRLYWYRQTLGQGPEFLTYFQNEAQLEKSRLLSDRFSAERPKGSFSTLEIQRTEQGDSAMYLCASSFDGGQIVYTFGSGTRLTVV.

A note on this clone: Germline and junction disagree at one end, which may indicate a read error. V usage is TRBV28 and J usage is TRBJ2-7; 10 bases agree with TRBD1. CDR3 length: 14 residues. Germline CDR1 and CDR2: MDHEN and SYDVKM. The CDR3 nucleotides read TGTGCCAGCAGTTCCCAGTCGGGACAGGGGAGGTGGGACTTC. Residues: CASSSQSGQGRWDF.

The chain recombines TRBV7-2 with TRBJ2-2; no definite D call. V lost 3 bases, J lost 6 bases, and 11 bases lay in between. Per the germline V gene, CDR1 is SGHTA and CDR2 is FQGNSA. The CDR3 is made up of 14 amino acids. Written as DNA, the CDR3 is TGTGCCAGCAGCTTCACAGAATTGGCCGGGGAGCTGTTTTTT. Encoded protein: CASSFTELAGELFF.

The chain uses TRBV18 and TRBJ2-1, with a tentative D call TRBD1 (6 bases). The CDR3 is 13 amino acids. The V gene's germline CDR1 is KGHSH and CDR2 LQKENI. Trimming cost V 2 bases and J 9 bases, with 11 bases left between them. The CDR3 DNA reads as TGTGCCAGCTCACCAACAGGGTCCAGTGAGCAGTTCTTC. It yields the protein CASSPTGSSEQFF.

The chain carries TRBV6-5 and TRBJ1-3; maybe TRBD1 (5 bases). Germline CDR1 is MNHEY and CDR2 is SVGAGI. Deletions cut 7 bases from V and 0 bases from J, with 10 bases between. CDR3 length: 14 amino acids. In DNA, the CDR3 is TGTGCCAGCAAAACAGGTTACTCTGGAAACACCATATATTTT. It yields the protein CASKTGYSGNTIYF.

CDR3: CASSLASLRQGAETQYF. Here the CDR3 DNA reads TGCGCCAGCAGCTTGGCCTCTCTAAGACAGGGGGCTGAGACCCAGTACTTC. V gene TRBV5-1 combines with J gene TRBJ2-5; 10 bases map to TRBD1. The germline V gene encodes CDR1 SGHRS and CDR2 YFSETQ. J lost 5 bases, V lost 0 bases, and 10 bases had no gene match. This CDR3 comprises 17 residues. Looking up the rest from reference TRBV5-1 and TRBJ2-5 gives the full variable domain: KAGVTQTPRYLIKTRGQQVTLSCSPISGHRSVSWYQQTPGQGLQFLFEYFSETQRNKGNFPGRFSGRQFSNSRSEMNVSTLELGDSALYLCASSLASLRQGAETQYFGPGTRLLVL.

The chain combines TRBV2 with TRBJ2-3; 14 bases are shared with TRBD2. Germline loops: CDR1 SNHLY, CDR2 FYNNEI. This CDR3 has 16 amino acids. Germline trimming cut 6 bases from V and 3 bases from J; bases unmatched to any gene: 5. The CDR3 DNA follows: TGTGCCAGCAGAAGGGGACTAGCGGGAGCGACAGATACGCAGTATTTT. Its translation is CASRRGLAGATDTQYF.